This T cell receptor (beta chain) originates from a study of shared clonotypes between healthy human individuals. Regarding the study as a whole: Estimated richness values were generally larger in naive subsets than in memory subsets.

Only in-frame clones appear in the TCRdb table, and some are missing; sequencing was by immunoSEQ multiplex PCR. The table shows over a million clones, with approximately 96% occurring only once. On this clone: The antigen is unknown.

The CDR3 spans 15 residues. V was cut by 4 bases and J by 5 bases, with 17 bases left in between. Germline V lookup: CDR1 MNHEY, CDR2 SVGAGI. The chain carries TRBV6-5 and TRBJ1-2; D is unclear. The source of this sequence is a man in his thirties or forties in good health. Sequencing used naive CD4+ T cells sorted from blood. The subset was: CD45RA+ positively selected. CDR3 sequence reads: CASSSAGMSGYGYTF. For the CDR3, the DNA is TGTGCCAGCAGTTCCGCCGGGATGTCTGGGTATGGCTACACCTTC.